Each of the 10 T cell receptor beta chains below was sequenced from the same sample in a study of blood T cell repertoires in COVID-19. Only in-frame clones appear in the TCRdb table, and some are missing; sequencing was by immunoSEQ multiplex PCR. The sample yields approximately 150,000 clones, 88% seen once. Material: peripheral blood. All receptors come from a man aged 65 to 85 with acute or convalescent COVID-19.

The chain combines TRBV15 with TRBJ2-5; 9 nucleotides match TRBD1. Trimming took 2 bases from V and 8 from J; bases not matched to a gene: 9. The CDR3 has 15 residues. CDR1 LNHNV and CDR2 YYDKDF come from the germline V gene (reference sequence). This CDR3 reads CATSRSRTGADTQYF. CDR3 DNA sequence: TGTGCCACCAGCAGATCCCGGACAGGGGCAGATACCCAGTACTTC.

This chain connects TRBV2 to TRBJ2-5; 10 bases match TRBD2. The CDR3 is made up of 15 amino acids. Unmatched junction bases numbered 5, after V lost 2 bases and J lost 5 bases. Germline V gene sequence: CDR1 SNHLY, CDR2 FYNNEI. For the CDR3, the DNA is TGTGCCAGCAGTGAACTCGAGCGGGAGGGGGAGACCCAGTACTTC. It codes for CASSELEREGETQYF.

The CDR3: CASSLAQMVPQETQYF. In DNA form, the CDR3 reads TGCGCCAGCAGCTTGGCACAGATGGTTCCACAAGAGACCCAGTACTTC. The chain links TRBV5-1 to TRBJ2-5; D not certain. Trimming took off 0 bases at V and 2 bases at J, with 14 bases between the two ends. There are 16 residues in the CDR3. The germline CDR1 and CDR2 sequences are SGHRS and YFSETQ. Using reference TRBV5-1 and TRBJ2-5 for the parts outside the CDR3, the full variable domain is KAGVTQTPRYLIKTRGQQVTLSCSPISGHRSVSWYQQTPGQGLQFLFEYFSETQRNKGNFPGRFSGRQFSNSRSEMNVSTLELGDSALYLCASSLAQMVPQETQYFGPGTRLLVL.

This chain links TRBV19 with TRBJ1-5, with a possible D match to TRBD1 (6 bases). In germline, CDR1 is LNHDA, CDR2 SQIVND (reference sequence). Trimming removed 6 bases from V and 2 bases from J, with 20 bases in between. The CDR3 runs to 17 residues. The CDR3 spells CASRPGHGPRGNQPQHF. The CDR3 DNA reads TGTGCCAGTAGACCGGGACATGGTCCGAGGGGCAATCAGCCCCAGCATTTT.

V gene TRBV10-2 combines with J gene TRBJ2-7, with 7 bases lining up with TRBD2. Germline-derived CDR1 and CDR2 are WSHSY and SAAADI. The V segment lost 4 bases and the J segment 5 bases; nucleotides outside the gene matches: 5. CDR3 length equals 13 residues. CDR3 nucleotide sequence: TGCGCCAGCAGTGCCCGGGGGGTCGACGAGCAGTACTTC. It encodes CASSARGVDEQYF.

This chain links TRBV28 with TRBJ1-4; 8 nucleotides line up with TRBD1. Germline CDR1 is MDHEN and CDR2 is SYDVKM. J was trimmed by 7 bases and V by 6 bases; bases with no gene match: 7. CDR3 length: 14 residues. The CDR3 DNA reads as TGTGCCAGCAGAAGCGGACAGGGCGGTGAAAAACTGTTTTTT. Protein product: CASRSGQGGEKLFF.

This chain uses TRBV7-9 with TRBJ1-4; 9 bases fit TRBD1. After removal of 7 bases from V and 8 bases from J, the junction contained 11 bases not matched to a gene. Germline assignment: CDR1 SEHNR and CDR2 FQNEAQ (reference sequence). The CDR3 totals 15 residues. The CDR3 coding sequence is TGTGCCAGCATAACGGACAGGGGAATGGAGGAAAAACTGTTTTTT. Amino acid sequence: CASITDRGMEEKLFF.

A note on this clone: The sample carries other DNA sequences with the same CDR3. The chain joins TRBV10-3 to TRBJ2-7; D perhaps matches TRBD2 (6 bases). The V end lost 2 bases, the J end lost 1 base, and 18 bases lay between the germline ends. CDR3 length: 17 amino acids. Looked up from germline, CDR1 is ENHRY and CDR2 is SYGVKD. As DNA, the CDR3 is TGTGCCATCAGTGAGGGTCGGGGCGGGATAGTATCCTACGAGCAGTACTTC. Protein: CAISEGRGGIVSYEQYF.

This clone was observed a single time. Additional DNA sequences in this sample encode the identical CDR3. This chain joins TRBV10-2 and TRBJ1-1; possible D gene TRBD1, 5 bases. Germline assignment: CDR1 WSHSY and CDR2 SAAADI. The CDR3 consists of 13 residues. The ends were cut back, 5 bases at V and 1 base at J, with 8 bases in the middle. CDR3: CASSRGGNTEAFF. CDR3 nucleotides: TGCGCCAGCAGTCGGGGGGGGAACACTGAAGCTTTCTTT.

The chain is built from TRBV27 and TRBJ1-1; possibly TRBD1 for D (5 bases). Trimming removed 6 bases from V and 4 bases from J, with 12 bases in between. The CDR3 length is 13 residues. Germline V gene data show CDR1 as MNHEY and CDR2 as SMNVEV (reference sequence). This CDR3 reads CASSRRRGTEAFF. The CDR3 nucleotides are TGTGCCAGCAGCCGTCGGAGGGGCACTGAAGCTTTCTTT.